The 10 T cell receptor beta chains below all came from one sample that was sequenced in a study of cytomegalovirus exposure and HLA in healthy donors. The assay was immunoSEQ multiplex PCR, and TCRdb's table has in-frame clones only and misses some. Among fewer than 400,000 clones, around 90% were seen once, and the ten largest hold 0.9% to 1%. Sequenced input: PBMCs. The source is a man aged 25 to 40 in good health and CMV-seronegative.

The J gene is TRBJ2-1, the V gene TRBV18, with 7 bases aligning to TRBD2. V trimming: 2 bases; J trimming: 2 bases; junction bases outside the gene matches: 6. Germline loops: CDR1 KGHSH, CDR2 LQKENI. The CDR3 totals 16 residues. CDR3 sequence reads: CASSPEERGAYNEQFF. CDR3 DNA: TGTGCCAGCTCACCAGAGGAGCGGGGAGCCTACAATGAGCAGTTCTTC.

The gene calls are TRBV4-3 and TRBJ2-1; D gene uncertain. In germline, CDR1 is LGHNA, CDR2 YSLEER. Between the trimmed V and J ends, which lost 2 bases and 0 bases, there was a span of 11 bases. This CDR3 comprises 16 residues. This CDR3 reads CASSQTDKGSYNEQFF. The CDR3 region has the DNA TGCGCCAGCAGCCAAACAGACAAAGGCTCCTACAATGAGCAGTTCTTC.

V usage is TRBV5-1 and J usage is TRBJ2-6; unclear D gene. The CDR3 sequence is 15 residues long. The germline gives CDR1 SGHRS, CDR2 YFSETQ. V gave up 0 bases and J gave up 0 bases, with 4 bases separating them. This CDR3 is CASSLDFSGANVLTF. In nucleotides, the CDR3 is TGCGCCAGCAGCTTGGACTTCTCTGGGGCCAACGTCCTGACTTTC.

The V gene is TRBV7-2, the J gene TRBJ1-2; D not resolved. The CDR3 has 14 residues. Germline V gives CDR1 SGHTA, CDR2 FQGNSA. V shed 4 bases and J shed 4 bases, with 13 bases lying between them. Written as DNA, the CDR3 is TGTGCCAGCAGCTCTCCATCCACTCTCTATGGCTACACCTTC. It is translated as CASSSPSTLYGYTF.

V usage is TRBV6-5 and J usage is TRBJ1-5, with TRBD1 as a possible D gene (6 bases). Germline loops: CDR1 MNHEY, CDR2 SVGAGI. Trimming pared 6 bases from V and 3 bases from J, leaving 9 bases between. This CDR3 is built from 13 residues. The CDR3 DNA reads TGTGCCAGCAGCAGGACAGTCAATCAGCCCCAGCATTTT. It specifies CASSRTVNQPQHF.

As regards this clone: This CDR3 is also generated by other DNA sequences in the sample. This chain uses TRBV6-5 with TRBJ2-2; a weak D match, TRBD1 (5 bases). The CDR3 loop spans 12 amino acids. Trimming removed 5 bases at V and 6 bases at J, with 7 bases between. CDR1 is MNHEY, CDR2 SVGAGI, per germline. This CDR3 is CASSQGAGELFF. CDR3 sequence (DNA): TGTGCCAGCAGTCAAGGGGCCGGGGAGCTGTTTTTT.

The CDR3 spells CASSLDAGFSYEQYF. The CDR3 DNA reads as TGTGCCAGCAGCTTAGACGCAGGGTTCTCCTACGAGCAGTACTTC. J is TRBJ2-7 and V is TRBV11-2; maybe TRBD1 (5 bases). This CDR3 spans 15 amino acids. The germline CDR1 and CDR2 sequences are SGHAT and FQNNGV. V lost 0 bases, J lost 0 bases, and 9 bases lay in between.

This clone appeared once. The junction departs from germline at one end; a sequencing error may be responsible. The chain recombines TRBV5-4 with TRBJ2-7, with TRBD1 matching over 9 bases. The germline V gene has CDR1 SGHNT and CDR2 YYREEE (reference sequence). This CDR3 spans 16 amino acids. The CDR3: CASSLGTGGPIYEQYF. CDR3 bases: TGTGCCAGCAGTTTGGGAACAGGGGGCCCGATCTACGAGCAGTACTTC.

The chain carries TRBV5-4 and TRBJ2-5, with 11 bases aligning to TRBD2. Trimming cost V 2 bases and J 5 bases; bases outside gene matches: 11. This CDR3 is built from 17 residues. Germline V gives CDR1 SGHNT, CDR2 YYREEE (reference sequence). This chain's CDR3 is CASSLGTSGVSLETQYF. CDR3 nucleotides: TGTGCCAGCAGCTTAGGGACTAGCGGCGTGAGTTTGGAGACCCAGTACTTC.

This rearrangement joins TRBV7-2 to TRBJ2-7, with TRBD2 matching 7 bases. Germline values: CDR1 SGHTA, CDR2 FQGNSA. The V segment lost 1 base and the J segment 7 bases; nucleotides outside the gene matches: 4. The CDR3 loop spans 13 amino acids. CDR3 nucleotides: TGTGCCAGCAGCTTAGTACTAGCGAGGGAGCAGTACTTC. Translating gives CASSLVLAREQYF.